This TCR beta chain was recorded in a study of blood T cell repertoires in COVID-19. Study-level information: Samples came from the United States, Italy and Spain, spanning acute and convalescent COVID-19. The analysed material was cDNA or gDNA that came from T cells, B-cell-depleted T cells, or PBMCs.

Germline V gene lookup returns CDR1 KGHSH and CDR2 LQKENI. V was clipped by 3 bases and J by 0 bases, with 23 bases between them. The CDR3 totals 19 residues. In the authors' methods: Reference gene primer amplification in the assay estimated nucleated cell counts. Sequencing used immunoSEQ multiplex PCR; TCRdb keeps in-frame clones, though not all of them. The D gene and trimming were derived from the DNA, and the V and J assignments and clone size from that table. The table has under 50,000 clones, 90% seen once; the top ten hold over 15%. The chain links TRBV18 to TRBJ2-5; tentatively, D is TRBD1 (6 bases). The TCR comes from a man in his 70s with active COVID-19. The sample consisted of peripheral blood. The DNA of the CDR3 is TGTGCCAGCTCACCTGCACTAAACAGGGTCGGTTCGGACCAAGAGACCCAGTACTTC. Protein sequence: CASSPALNRVGSDQETQYF.